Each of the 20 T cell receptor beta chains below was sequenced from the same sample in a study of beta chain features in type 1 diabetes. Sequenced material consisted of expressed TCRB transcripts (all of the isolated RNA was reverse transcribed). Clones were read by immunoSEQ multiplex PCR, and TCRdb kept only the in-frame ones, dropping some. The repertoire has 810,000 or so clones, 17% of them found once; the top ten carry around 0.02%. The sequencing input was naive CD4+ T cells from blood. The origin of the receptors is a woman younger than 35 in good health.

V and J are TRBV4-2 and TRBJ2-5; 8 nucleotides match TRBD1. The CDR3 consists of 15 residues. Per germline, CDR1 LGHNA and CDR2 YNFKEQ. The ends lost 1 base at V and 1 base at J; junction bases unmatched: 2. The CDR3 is CASSQAGTGQETQYF. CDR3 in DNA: TGTGCCAGCAGCCAAGCCGGGACAGGCCAAGAGACCCAGTACTTC.

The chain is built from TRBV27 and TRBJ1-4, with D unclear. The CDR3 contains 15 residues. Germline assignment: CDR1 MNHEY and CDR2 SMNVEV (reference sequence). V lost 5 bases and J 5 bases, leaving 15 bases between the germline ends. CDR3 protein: CASSHVRGPNEKLFF. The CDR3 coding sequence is TGTGCCAGCAGTCACGTAAGAGGCCCAAATGAAAAACTGTTTTTT.

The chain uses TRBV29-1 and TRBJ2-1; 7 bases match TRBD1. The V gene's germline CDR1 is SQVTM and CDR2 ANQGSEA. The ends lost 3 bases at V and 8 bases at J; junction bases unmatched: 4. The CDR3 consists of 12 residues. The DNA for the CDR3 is TGCAGCGTTGACAGGGGGTTGGATGAGCAGTTCTTC. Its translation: CSVDRGLDEQFF.

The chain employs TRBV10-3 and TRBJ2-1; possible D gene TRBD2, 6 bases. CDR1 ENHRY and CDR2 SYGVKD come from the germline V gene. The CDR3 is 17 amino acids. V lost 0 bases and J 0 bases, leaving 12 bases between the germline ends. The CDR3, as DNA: TGTGCCATCAGTGAGTCGGTAGCGGAGAGCTCCTACAATGAGCAGTTCTTC. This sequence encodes CAISESVAESSYNEQFF.

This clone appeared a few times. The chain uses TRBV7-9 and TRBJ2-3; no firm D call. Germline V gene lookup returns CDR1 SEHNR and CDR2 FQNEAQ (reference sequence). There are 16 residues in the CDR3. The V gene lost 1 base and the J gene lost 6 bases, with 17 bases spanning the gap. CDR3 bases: TGTGCCAGCAGCTTAGGGGTCGCAAGTGTCCTGGATACGCAGTATTTT. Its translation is CASSLGVASVLDTQYF. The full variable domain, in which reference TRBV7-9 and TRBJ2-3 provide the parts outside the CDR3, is DTGVSQNPRHKITKRGQNVTFRCDPISEHNRLYWYRQTLGQGPEFLTYFQNEAQLEKSRLLSDRFSAERPKGSFSTLEIQRTEQGDSAMYLCASSLGVASVLDTQYFGPGTRLTVL.

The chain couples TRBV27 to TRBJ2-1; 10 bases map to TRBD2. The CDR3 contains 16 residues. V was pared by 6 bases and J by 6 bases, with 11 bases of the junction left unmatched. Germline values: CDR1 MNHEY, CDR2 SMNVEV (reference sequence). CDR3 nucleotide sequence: TGTGCCAGCAGCCCACTCCTAGCGGGAGATTTCAATGAGCAGTTCTTC. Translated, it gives CASSPLLAGDFNEQFF.

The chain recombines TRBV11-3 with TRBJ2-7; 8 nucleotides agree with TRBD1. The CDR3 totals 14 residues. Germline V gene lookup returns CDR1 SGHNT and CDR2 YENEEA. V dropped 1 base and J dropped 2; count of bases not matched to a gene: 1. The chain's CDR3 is CASSLGTGPYEQYF. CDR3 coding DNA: TGTGCCAGCAGCTTAGGGACAGGGCCCTACGAGCAGTACTTC.

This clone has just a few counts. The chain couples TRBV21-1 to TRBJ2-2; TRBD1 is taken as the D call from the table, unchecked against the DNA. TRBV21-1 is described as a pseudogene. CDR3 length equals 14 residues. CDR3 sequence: CASSTRDRARELFF. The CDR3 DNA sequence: TGTGCCAGCAGCACTAGGGACAGGGCGAGAGAGCTGTTTTTT.

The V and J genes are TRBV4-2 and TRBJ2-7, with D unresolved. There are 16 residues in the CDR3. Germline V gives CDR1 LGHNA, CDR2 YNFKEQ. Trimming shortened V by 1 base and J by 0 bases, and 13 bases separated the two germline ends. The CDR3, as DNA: TGTGCCAGCAGCCAAGGGATAGCCGCTAGCTCCTACGAGCAGTACTTC. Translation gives CASSQGIAASSYEQYF.

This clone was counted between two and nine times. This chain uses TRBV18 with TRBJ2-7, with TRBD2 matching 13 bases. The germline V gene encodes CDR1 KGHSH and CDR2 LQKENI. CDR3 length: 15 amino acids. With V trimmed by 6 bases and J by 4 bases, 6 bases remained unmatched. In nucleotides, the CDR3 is TGTGCCAGCTCGGGGACTAGCGGGGTCTTATACGAGCAGTACTTC. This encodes CASSGTSGVLYEQYF.

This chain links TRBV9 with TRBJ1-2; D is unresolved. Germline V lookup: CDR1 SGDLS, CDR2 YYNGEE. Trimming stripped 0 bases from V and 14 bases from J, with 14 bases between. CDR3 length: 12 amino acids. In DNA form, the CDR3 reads TGTGCCAGCAGCGTAGATACAGCTTCTATGACCTTC. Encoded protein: CASSVDTASMTF.

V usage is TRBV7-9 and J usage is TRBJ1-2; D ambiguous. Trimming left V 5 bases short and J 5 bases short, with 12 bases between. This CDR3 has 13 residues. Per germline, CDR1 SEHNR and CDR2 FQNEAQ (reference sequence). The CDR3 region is CASSTDVSYGYTF. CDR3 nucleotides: TGTGCCAGCAGCACAGACGTATCGTATGGCTACACCTTC.

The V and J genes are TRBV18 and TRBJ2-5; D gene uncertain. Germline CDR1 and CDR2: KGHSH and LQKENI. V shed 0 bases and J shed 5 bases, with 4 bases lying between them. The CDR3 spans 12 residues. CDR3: CASSPPAETQYF. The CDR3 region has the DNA TGTGCCAGCTCACCACCGGCTGAGACCCAGTACTTC.

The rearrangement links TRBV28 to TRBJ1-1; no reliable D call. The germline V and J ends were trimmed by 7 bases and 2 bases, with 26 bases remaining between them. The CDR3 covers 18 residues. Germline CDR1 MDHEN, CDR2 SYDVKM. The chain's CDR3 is CASIYPWGNRDINTEAFF. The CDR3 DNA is TGTGCCAGCATCTACCCGTGGGGAAACAGAGACATAAACACTGAAGCTTTCTTT.

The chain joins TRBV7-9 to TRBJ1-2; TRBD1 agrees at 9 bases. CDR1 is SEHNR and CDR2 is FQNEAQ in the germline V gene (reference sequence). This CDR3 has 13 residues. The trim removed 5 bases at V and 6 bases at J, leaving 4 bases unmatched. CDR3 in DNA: TGTGCCAGCAGCCGGGGACAGGGAGATGGCTACACCTTC. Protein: CASSRGQGDGYTF. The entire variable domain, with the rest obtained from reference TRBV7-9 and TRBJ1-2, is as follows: DTGVSQNPRHKITKRGQNVTFRCDPISEHNRLYWYRQTLGQGPEFLTYFQNEAQLEKSRLLSDRFSAERPKGSFSTLEIQRTEQGDSAMYLCASSRGQGDGYTFGSGTRLTVV.

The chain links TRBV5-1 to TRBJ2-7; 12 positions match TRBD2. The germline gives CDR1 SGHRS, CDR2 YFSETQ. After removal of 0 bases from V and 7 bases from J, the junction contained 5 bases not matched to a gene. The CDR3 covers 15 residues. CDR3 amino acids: CASSLGTSGAWEQYF. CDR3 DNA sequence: TGCGCCAGCAGCTTGGGGACTAGCGGGGCTTGGGAGCAGTACTTC.

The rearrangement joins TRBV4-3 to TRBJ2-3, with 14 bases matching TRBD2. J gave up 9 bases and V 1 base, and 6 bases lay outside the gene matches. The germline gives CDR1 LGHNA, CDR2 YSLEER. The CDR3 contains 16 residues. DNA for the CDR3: TGCGCCAGCAGCCAAGGACCGGGGACTAGCGGGAGAACGCAGTATTTT. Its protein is CASSQGPGTSGRTQYF.

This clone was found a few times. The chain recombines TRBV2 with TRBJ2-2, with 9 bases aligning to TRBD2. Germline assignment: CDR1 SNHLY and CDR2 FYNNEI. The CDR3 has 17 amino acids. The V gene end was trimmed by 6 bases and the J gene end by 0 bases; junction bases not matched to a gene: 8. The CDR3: CASRKEVAGANTGELFF. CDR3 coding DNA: TGTGCCAGCAGAAAGGAGGTAGCGGGAGCGAACACCGGGGAGCTGTTTTTT.

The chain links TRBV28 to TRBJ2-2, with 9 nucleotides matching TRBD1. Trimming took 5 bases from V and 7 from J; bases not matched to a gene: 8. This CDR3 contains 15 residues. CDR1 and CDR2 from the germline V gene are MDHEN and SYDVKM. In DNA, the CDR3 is TGTGCCAGCAGTCCCGCAGGGACAGGGAACGGGGAGCTGTTTTTT. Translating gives CASSPAGTGNGELFF.

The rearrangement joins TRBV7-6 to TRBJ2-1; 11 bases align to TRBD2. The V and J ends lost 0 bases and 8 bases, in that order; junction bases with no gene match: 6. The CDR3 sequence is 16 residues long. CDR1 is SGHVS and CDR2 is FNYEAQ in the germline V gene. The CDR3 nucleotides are TGTGCCAGCAGCTTAGCGGCCTCTAGCGGGAGGCATGAGCAGTTCTTC. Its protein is CASSLAASSGRHEQFF.